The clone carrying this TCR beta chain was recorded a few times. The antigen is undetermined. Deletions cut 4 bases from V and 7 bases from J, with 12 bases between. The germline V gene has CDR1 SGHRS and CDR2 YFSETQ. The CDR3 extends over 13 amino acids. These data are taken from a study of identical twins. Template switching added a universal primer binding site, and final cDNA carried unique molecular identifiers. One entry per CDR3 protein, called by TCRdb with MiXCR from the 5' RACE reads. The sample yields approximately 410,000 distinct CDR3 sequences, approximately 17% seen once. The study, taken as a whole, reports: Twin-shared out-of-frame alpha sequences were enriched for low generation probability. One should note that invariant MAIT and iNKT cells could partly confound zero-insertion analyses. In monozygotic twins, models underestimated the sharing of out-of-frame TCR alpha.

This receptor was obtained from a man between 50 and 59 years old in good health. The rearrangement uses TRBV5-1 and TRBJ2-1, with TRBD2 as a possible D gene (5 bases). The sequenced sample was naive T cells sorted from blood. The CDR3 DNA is TGCGCCAGCAGCCCGGGGATGGGGAATGAGCAGTTCTTC. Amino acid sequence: CASSPGMGNEQFF.